One T cell receptor (beta chain) is described in this entry. Trimming shortened V by 1 base and J by 2 bases, and 20 bases separated the two germline ends. CDR1 and CDR2 (germline): KGHSH, LQKENI. The CDR3 has 19 residues. The entry originates in a study of shared T cell receptors in the human thymus. Here immunoSEQ multiplex PCR was the method, and the copy in TCRdb shows in-frame clones only, minus some. The data hold some 760,000 clones, with roughly 85% observed a single time. The same sample was also used in a study of human thymus T cells. This second report adds: In corrective heart surgery, resections were taken, and these provided the thymus tissue. Blood and thymic repertoires both appeared biased in V and J gene usage.

The material sequenced was thymocytes. This clonotype originated in a girl younger than two with a congenital heart defect. The chain carries TRBV18 and TRBJ2-2; TRBD2 might be the D (5 bases). CDR3 sequence (DNA): TGTGCCAGCTCACCACGTTGTATCGGGATCTCTCTCAACACCGGGGAGCTGTTTTTT. Translation gives CASSPRCIGISLNTGELFF.